The subject of this entry is one TCR beta chain. The CDR3 is 13 amino acids. In germline, CDR1 is ENHRY, CDR2 SYGVKD. Trimming took 6 bases from V and 4 from J, leaving 10 bases between them. The sample belongs to a study of blood T cell repertoires in COVID-19. Background on the study: Material from acute and convalescent COVID-19 was sourced from the United States, Italy and Spain. The analysed material was cDNA or gDNA that came from T cells, B-cell-depleted T cells, or PBMCs.

As originally analysed: Estimated nucleated cell counts came from reference gene primer amplification. Clones were read by immunoSEQ multiplex PCR, and TCRdb kept only the in-frame ones, dropping some. The V and J calls and clone size were taken over from that table, and D and trimming were inferred from the DNA. The data hold about 260,000 clones, with about 85% observed a single time. The sequence derives from a man in his fifties or sixties who had recovered from COVID-19. Sequencing was performed on peripheral blood. V usage is TRBV10-3 and J usage is TRBJ1-3, with D tentatively TRBD1 (6 bases). The CDR3 DNA follows: TGTGCCATCAGACAGGGAGAAGGAAACACCATATATTTT. Amino acids: CAIRQGEGNTIYF.